This TCR beta chain was captured by sequencing in a study of OX40 agonist ivuxolimab in advanced cancers. Regarding the complete study: Ivuxolimab was a fully human IgG2 agonistic monoclonal antibody targeting the costimulatory receptor OX40 (CD134). The purpose of peripheral TCRbeta sequencing was to test whether ivuxolimab changed TCR sequence diversity and led to clonal T-cell expansion. Patients were allowed to have had prior anti-PD-1, anti-PD-L1 or anti-CTLA-4 therapy, and around 41% of the dose-escalation patients had previously received checkpoint inhibitors. Partial responses were achieved by three dose-escalation patients, of whom one had hepatocellular carcinoma and two had cutaneous melanoma. In the dose-escalation cohort, 65% to 85% of patients were male, and the mean age was roughly 56 years with a range of roughly 20 to 85. Intravenous ivuxolimab was administered to patients every 2 weeks at six dose levels: 0.01, 0.1, 0.3, 1.5, 3 and 10 mg/kg. Of the approximately 50 dose-escalation patients, hepatocellular carcinoma was present in around 19, melanoma in some 15, renal cell carcinoma in 9 and head and neck cancer in 9. The paper describes the monotherapy dose-escalation part (N of about 50 patients) of the phase I trial of ivuxolimab.

To sequence the TCRbeta CDR3 region, genomic DNA was isolated from the sorted cells. The immunoSEQ Assay was used for sequencing of TCRbeta CDR3 regions. Entries here come from immuneACCESS through TCRdb and include only in-frame sequences with V and J called. Some clones fail to appear in such tables; in the studies checked, an unresolved V gene covers under half of the shortfall, and the cause of the remainder is unknown. This sample is represented by around 69,000 clones; around 90% of them were singletons. The top ten constitute more than 2.5% of the sample. Results the study describes overall, beyond this receptor: In the 0.1-3.0 mg/kg groups, partial responders had among the lowest normalized peripheral clonal expansion, particularly in CD8+ T cells. Antigen specificity was not determined for the clonally expanded peripheral T cells. At doses of 0.1 to 3.0 mg/kg, clonal expansion of both CD4+ and CD8+ blood T cells was observed from baseline to week 6. Low levels of normalized T-cell clonal expansion were also seen in some patients who did not respond. After ivuxolimab, more expanded clones were found on average in CD8+ T cells than in CD4+ T cells.

With respect to this clone: It has no known antigen specificity. No much larger clone is present one base from it, and per-base qualities are unavailable.

The trial excluded patients who had a history of autoimmune disease or who were on systemic immunosuppression. Peripheral blood for TCR sequencing was collected from all dose cohorts at baseline, on cycle 4 day 1, and on cycle 7 day 1. The samples were drawn from a first-in-human, open-label, multicenter phase I dose-escalation trial of ivuxolimab. Adults with locally advanced or metastatic head and neck squamous cell, hepatocellular, melanoma or renal cell carcinoma were enrolled in the trial. CD4+ and CD8+ T cells were sorted separately from peripheral blood before TCR sequencing. The sequencing used CD4+ or CD8+ T cells sorted from blood, collected in a trial of the OX40 agonist ivuxolimab. This receptor was identified in an adult with an advanced solid tumor such as melanoma, head and neck, liver or kidney cancer.

The nucleotide sequence reads TGTGCCAGCAGGCGGACTAGCGGGGCAGCCTACGAGCAGTACTTC. Translated, this is CASRRTSGAAYEQYF. The sequence is built from TRBV2 and TRBJ2-7; 12 junctional bases match TRBD2. The CDR3 numbers 15 residues from cysteine through phenylalanine. The only DNA kept is the CDR3, 45 bases in frame from the first base. CDR1 and CDR2, per the germline V gene, are SNHLY and FYNNEI. V and J are trimmed by 6 bases and 2 bases, and the gene matches miss 5 bases of the junction. With the portions outside the CDR3 filled from the reference TRBV2 and TRBJ2-7 genes, the complete variable region becomes EPEVTQTPSHQVTQMGQEVILRCVPISNHLYFYWYRQILGQKVEFLVSFYNNEISEKSEIFDDQFSVERPDGSNFTLKIRSTKLEDSAMYFCASRRTSGAAYEQYFGPGTRLTVT.